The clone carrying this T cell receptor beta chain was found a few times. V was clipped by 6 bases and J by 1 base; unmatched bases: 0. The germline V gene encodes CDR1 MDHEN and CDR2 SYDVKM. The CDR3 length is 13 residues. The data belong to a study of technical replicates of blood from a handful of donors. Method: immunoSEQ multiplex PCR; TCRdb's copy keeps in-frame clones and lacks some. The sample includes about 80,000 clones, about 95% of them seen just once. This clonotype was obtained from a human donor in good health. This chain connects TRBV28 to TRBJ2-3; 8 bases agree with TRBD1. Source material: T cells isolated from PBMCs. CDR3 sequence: CASRGQGTDTQYF. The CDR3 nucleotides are TGTGCCAGCAGGGGACAGGGCACAGATACGCAGTATTTT.